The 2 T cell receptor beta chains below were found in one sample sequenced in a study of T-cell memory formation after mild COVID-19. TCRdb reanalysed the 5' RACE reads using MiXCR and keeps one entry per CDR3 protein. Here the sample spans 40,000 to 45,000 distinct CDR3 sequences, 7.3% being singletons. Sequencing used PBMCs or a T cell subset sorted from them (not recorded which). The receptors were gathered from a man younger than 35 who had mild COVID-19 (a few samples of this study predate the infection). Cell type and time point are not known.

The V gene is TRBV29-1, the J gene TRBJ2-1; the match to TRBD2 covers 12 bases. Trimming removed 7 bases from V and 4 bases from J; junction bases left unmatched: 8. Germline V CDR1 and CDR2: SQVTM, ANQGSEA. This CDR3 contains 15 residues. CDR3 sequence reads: CSATSGRPMYNEQFF. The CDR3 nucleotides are TGCAGCGCTACTAGCGGGAGGCCGATGTACAATGAGCAGTTCTTC.

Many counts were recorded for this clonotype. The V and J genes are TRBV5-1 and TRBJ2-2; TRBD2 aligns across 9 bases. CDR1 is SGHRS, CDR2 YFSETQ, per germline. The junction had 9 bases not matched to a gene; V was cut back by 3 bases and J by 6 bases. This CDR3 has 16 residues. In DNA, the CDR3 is TGCGCCAGCAGCTGGTCAGCGGGAGGAGGAGCCGGGGAGCTGTTTTTT. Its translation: CASSWSAGGGAGELFF.